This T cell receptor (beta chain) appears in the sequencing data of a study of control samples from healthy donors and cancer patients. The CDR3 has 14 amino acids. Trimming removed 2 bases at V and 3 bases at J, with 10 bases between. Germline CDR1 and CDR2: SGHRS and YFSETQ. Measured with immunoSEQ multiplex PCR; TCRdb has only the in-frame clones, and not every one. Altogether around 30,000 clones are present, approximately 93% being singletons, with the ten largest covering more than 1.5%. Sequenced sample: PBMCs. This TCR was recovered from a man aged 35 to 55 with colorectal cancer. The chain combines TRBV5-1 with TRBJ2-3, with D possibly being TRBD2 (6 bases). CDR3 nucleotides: TGCGCCAGCAGCTTCGGCGGGGCGACAGATACGCAGTATTTT. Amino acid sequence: CASSFGGATDTQYF.